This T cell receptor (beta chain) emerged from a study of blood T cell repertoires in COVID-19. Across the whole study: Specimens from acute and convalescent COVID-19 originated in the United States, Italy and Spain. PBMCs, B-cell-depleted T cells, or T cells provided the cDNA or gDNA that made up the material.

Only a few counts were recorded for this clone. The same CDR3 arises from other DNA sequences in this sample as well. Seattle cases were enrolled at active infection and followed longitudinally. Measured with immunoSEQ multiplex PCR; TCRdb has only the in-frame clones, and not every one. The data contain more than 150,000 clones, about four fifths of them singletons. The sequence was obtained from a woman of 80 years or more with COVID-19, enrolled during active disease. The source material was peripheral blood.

Written as DNA, the CDR3 is TGTGCCAGCAGCTTCGGGGGTCGGCCCGGGGAGCTGTTTTTT. This gives the protein CASSFGGRPGELFF. The chain carries TRBV7-3 and TRBJ2-2, with D perhaps matching TRBD2 (6 bases). Germline-derived CDR1 and CDR2 are SGHTA and FQGTGA. The CDR3 loop spans 14 amino acids. V dropped 3 bases and J dropped 6 bases, with 11 bases sitting between them. Full variable domain (remainder filled in from reference TRBV7-3 and TRBJ2-2): GAGVSQTPSNKVTEKGKYVELRCDPISGHTALYWYRQSLGQGPEFLIYFQGTGAADDSGLPNDRFFAVRPEGSVSTLKIQRTERGDSAVYLCASSFGGRPGELFFGEGSRLTVL.